These 22 T cell receptor beta chains were sequenced from one sample in a study of technical replicates of blood from a handful of donors. Data came from immunoSEQ multiplex PCR; TCRdb stores just in-frame clones and leaves some out. Here the sample spans around 85,000 clones, 90% to 95% being singletons. Input material: T cells isolated from PBMCs. Receptor source: a human donor in good health.

The chain employs TRBV11-2 and TRBJ2-7, with a tentative D call TRBD1 (6 bases). Germline V CDR1 and CDR2: SGHAT, FQNNGV. This CDR3 contains 16 residues. Between the trimmed V and J ends, which lost 4 bases and 0 bases, there was a span of 16 bases. This chain's CDR3 is CASSSRDMGSSYEQYF. CDR3 sequence (DNA): TGTGCCAGCAGCTCCAGGGACATGGGATCCTCCTACGAGCAGTACTTC.

This chain links TRBV5-1 with TRBJ2-7; weak D call: TRBD2 (5 bases). CDR3 length equals 15 residues. Germline V lookup: CDR1 SGHRS, CDR2 YFSETQ. Trimming shortened V by 0 bases and J by 0 bases, and 10 bases separated the two germline ends. CDR3 coding DNA: TGCGCCAGCAGCTTGGGGCGCGGGTTCTCCTACGAGCAGTACTTC. It is translated as CASSLGRGFSYEQYF.

The rearrangement links TRBV21-1 to TRBJ2-7; the table's D call TRBD1 went unverified against the DNA. TRBV21-1 is a recognized pseudogene. This CDR3 has 14 residues. The CDR3 reads CASSPGASTYEQYF. CDR3 DNA sequence: TGTGCCAGCAGCCCAGGGGCCTCGACCTACGAGCAGTACTTC.

The chain employs TRBV7-9 and TRBJ2-7; 9 nucleotides line up with TRBD2. Germline V gives CDR1 SEHNR, CDR2 FQNEAQ (reference sequence). V lost 5 bases to trimming and J lost 2 bases; unmatched junction nucleotides: 7. This CDR3 contains 15 residues. CDR3 sequence (DNA): TGTGCCAGCAGCAAAGAGCGGGGGGCCACCTACGAGCAGTACTTC. Encoded protein: CASSKERGATYEQYF. Together with reference TRBV7-9 and TRBJ2-7, the CDR3 gives the full variable domain: DTGVSQNPRHKITKRGQNVTFRCDPISEHNRLYWYRQTLGQGPEFLTYFQNEAQLEKSRLLSDRFSAERPKGSFSTLEIQRTEQGDSAMYLCASSKERGATYEQYFGPGTRLTVT.

This chain connects TRBV5-1 to TRBJ2-1, with 9 bases aligning to TRBD1. The V segment lost 6 bases and the J segment 8 bases; nucleotides outside the gene matches: 9. In germline, CDR1 is SGHRS, CDR2 YFSETQ. The CDR3 has 14 amino acids. This CDR3 is CASKLGDRAYEQFF. The CDR3 nucleotides are TGCGCCAGCAAGCTCGGGGACAGGGCCTATGAGCAGTTCTTC.

The rearrangement uses TRBV28 and TRBJ2-2; a weak D match, TRBD2 (5 bases). V was clipped by 8 bases and J by 6 bases, with 10 bases between them. CDR1 and CDR2 from the germline V gene are MDHEN and SYDVKM. The CDR3 has 12 amino acids. CDR3 protein: CASGRGPGELFF. The CDR3 nucleotides are TGTGCCAGCGGGAGAGGTCCCGGGGAGCTGTTTTTT.

The gene calls are TRBV4-2 and TRBJ1-2; a weak D match, TRBD1 (5 bases). V was pared by 4 bases and J by 8 bases, with 20 bases between. The CDR3 length is 15 residues. Germline V CDR1 and CDR2: LGHNA, YNFKEQ. This CDR3 is CASSPNFDSPLGYTF. In DNA form, the CDR3 reads TGTGCCAGCAGCCCAAATTTCGACAGCCCCCTGGGCTACACCTTC.

The V and J genes are TRBV27 and TRBJ1-1; TRBD1 aligns across 7 bases. The germline V gene has CDR1 MNHEY and CDR2 SMNVEV (reference sequence). There are 12 residues in the CDR3. After removal of 5 bases from V and 3 bases from J, the junction contained 0 bases not matched to a gene. In nucleotides, the CDR3 is TGTGCCAGCAGTGGACAGGACACTGAAGCTTTCTTT. The encoded protein is CASSGQDTEAFF.

This clone was recorded only once. V and J are TRBV7-8 and TRBJ2-4; TRBD1 is a possible D gene (6 bases). Trimming took off 2 bases at V and 4 bases at J, with 6 bases between the two ends. The germline V gene encodes CDR1 SGHVS and CDR2 FQNEAQ. There are 13 residues in the CDR3. The CDR3 sequence is CASSLTGKNIQYF. CDR3 sequence (DNA): TGTGCCAGCAGCTTAACAGGGAAAAACATTCAGTACTTC.

The rearrangement uses TRBV29-1 and TRBJ1-5; D is ambiguous. Trimming took 4 bases from V and 4 from J, leaving 11 bases between them. The CDR3 has 13 amino acids. CDR1 and CDR2 (germline): SQVTM, ANQGSEA. CDR3 sequence (DNA): TGCAGCGTTGTATTGTACGGGAATCAGCCCCAGCATTTT. Protein product: CSVVLYGNQPQHF.

The sample holds one count of this clone. CDR3 residues: CASSEEGLAGQETQYF. CDR3 nucleotides: TGTGCCAGCAGTGAAGAGGGACTAGCGGGACAAGAGACCCAGTACTTC. The V gene is TRBV6-1, the J gene TRBJ2-5; 13 positions agree with TRBD2. Per the germline V gene, CDR1 is MNHNS and CDR2 is SASEGT. After removal of 1 base from V and 2 bases from J, the junction contained 1 base not matched to a gene. The CDR3 loop spans 16 amino acids.

This chain uses TRBV14 with TRBJ1-2; D is undetermined. The ends were cut back, 0 bases at V and 3 bases at J, with 11 bases in the middle. The CDR3 consists of 15 residues. CDR1 is SGHDN, CDR2 FVKESK, per germline. This chain's CDR3 is CASSQEVSGYYGYTF. The CDR3 DNA reads TGTGCCAGCAGCCAAGAGGTTTCAGGTTACTATGGCTACACCTTC.

The chain carries TRBV19 and TRBJ1-1; unclear D gene. The germline gives CDR1 LNHDA, CDR2 SQIVND (reference sequence). The CDR3 sequence is 13 residues long. Trimming pared 1 base from V and 3 bases from J, leaving 6 bases between. The CDR3 protein is CASSIVLYTEAFF. The CDR3 DNA follows: TGTGCCAGTAGTATAGTACTGTACACTGAAGCTTTCTTT.

The chain recombines TRBV6-5 with TRBJ1-2; 7 nucleotides agree with TRBD1. Trimming removed 5 bases from V and 2 bases from J; junction bases left unmatched: 8. Germline CDR1 reads MNHEY; CDR2 reads SVGAGI. The CDR3 covers 15 residues. CDR3 sequence: CASSRGQARNYGYTF. CDR3 bases: TGTGCCAGCAGTCGCGGACAGGCAAGAAACTATGGCTACACCTTC.

The rearrangement links TRBV7-2 to TRBJ2-7; the D gene is possibly TRBD1 (5 bases). Between the trimmed V and J ends, which lost 8 bases and 2 bases, there was a span of 22 bases. The CDR3 sequence is 16 residues long. Per germline, CDR1 SGHTA and CDR2 FQGNSA. CDR3 residues: CASALDAGIRTYEQYF. The CDR3 coding sequence is TGTGCCAGCGCTCTCGACGCAGGGATTAGGACCTACGAGCAGTACTTC.

The chain links TRBV27 to TRBJ1-1; no firm D call. CDR1 and CDR2 from the germline V gene are MNHEY and SMNVEV (reference sequence). The CDR3 loop spans 13 amino acids. V shed 3 bases and J shed 1 base, with 6 bases lying between them. The CDR3 here is CASSLGANTEAFF. CDR3 bases: TGTGCCAGCAGTTTGGGAGCGAACACTGAAGCTTTCTTT.

The chain has TRBV10-1 and TRBJ2-5, with no clear D. Germline-derived CDR1 and CDR2 are WNHNN and SYGVQD (reference sequence). V lost 2 bases and J 1 base, leaving 5 bases between the germline ends. The CDR3 has 13 residues. CDR3 loop: CASSETAQETQYF. CDR3 in DNA: TGCGCCAGCAGTGAGACAGCCCAAGAGACCCAGTACTTC.

The J gene is TRBJ2-7, the V gene TRBV7-9; TRBD1 might be the D (6 bases). Germline loops: CDR1 SEHNR, CDR2 FQNEAQ (reference sequence). V dropped 1 base and J dropped 7 bases, with 17 bases sitting between them. This CDR3 is 15 amino acids long. The CDR3 sequence: CASSLVGVGGVEQYF. The CDR3 DNA reads TGTGCCAGCAGCTTAGTTGGGGTAGGGGGTGTGGAGCAGTACTTC.

The table lists this clone with a count of one. The chain is built from TRBV7-9 and TRBJ2-4, with 8 nucleotides matching TRBD2. The CDR3 contains 16 residues. Germline CDR1 SEHNR, CDR2 FQNEAQ (reference sequence). V gave up 5 bases and J gave up 7 bases; unmatched junction bases: 13. The CDR3 sequence is CASSPQPGGPSNIQYF. The CDR3 nucleotides read TGTGCCAGCAGCCCACAACCGGGGGGGCCTTCGAACATTCAGTACTTC. The whole variable domain, remainder taken from reference TRBV7-9 and TRBJ2-4, is DTGVSQNPRHKITKRGQNVTFRCDPISEHNRLYWYRQTLGQGPEFLTYFQNEAQLEKSRLLSDRFSAERPKGSFSTLEIQRTEQGDSAMYLCASSPQPGGPSNIQYFGAGTRLSVL.

The rearrangement joins TRBV10-2 to TRBJ2-7, with D perhaps TRBD1 (6 bases). The germline gives CDR1 WSHSY, CDR2 SAAADI. The CDR3 covers 14 residues. The V and J ends lost 11 bases and 0 bases respectively, with 17 bases between them. CDR3 in DNA: TGCGCCGGAAGGACAGTGCCACTCTCCTACGAGCAGTACTTC. Translating gives CAGRTVPLSYEQYF.

The gene calls are TRBV29-1 and TRBJ2-7; 10 nucleotides align to TRBD1. This CDR3 comprises 14 residues. The trim removed 6 bases at V and 2 bases at J, leaving 7 bases unmatched. CDR1 is SQVTM, CDR2 ANQGSEA, per germline. This chain's CDR3 is CSVPGQGGAYEQYF. The CDR3, as DNA: TGCAGCGTACCCGGACAGGGGGGGGCCTACGAGCAGTACTTC.

As DNA, the CDR3 is TGTGCCAGCAGTTACTCGGAGGTGAACACTGAAGCTTTCTTT. Protein: CASSYSEVNTEAFF. The V and J genes are TRBV6-6 and TRBJ1-1; D uncertain. This CDR3 region has 14 residues. V shed 0 bases and J shed 0 bases, with 5 bases lying between them. CDR1 is MNHNY and CDR2 is SVGAGI in the germline V gene (reference sequence).